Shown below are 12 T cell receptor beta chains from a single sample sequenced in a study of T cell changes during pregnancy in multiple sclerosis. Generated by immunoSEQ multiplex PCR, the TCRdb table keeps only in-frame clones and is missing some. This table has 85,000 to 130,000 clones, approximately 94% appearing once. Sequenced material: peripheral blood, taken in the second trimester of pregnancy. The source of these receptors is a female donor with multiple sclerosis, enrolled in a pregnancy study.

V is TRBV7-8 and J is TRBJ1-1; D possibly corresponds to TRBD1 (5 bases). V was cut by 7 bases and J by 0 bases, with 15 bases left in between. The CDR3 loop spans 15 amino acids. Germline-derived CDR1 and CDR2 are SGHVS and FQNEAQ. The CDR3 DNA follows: TGTGCCAGCACCCCGGGTGGGGCCATGAACACTGAAGCTTTCTTT. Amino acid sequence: CASTPGGAMNTEAFF.

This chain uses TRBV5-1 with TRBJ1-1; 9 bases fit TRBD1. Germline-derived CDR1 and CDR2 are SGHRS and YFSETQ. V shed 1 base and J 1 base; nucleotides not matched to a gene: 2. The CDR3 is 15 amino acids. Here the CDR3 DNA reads TGCGCCAGCAGCTTGTGGGACAGGGAGAACACTGAAGCTTTCTTT. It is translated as CASSLWDRENTEAFF.

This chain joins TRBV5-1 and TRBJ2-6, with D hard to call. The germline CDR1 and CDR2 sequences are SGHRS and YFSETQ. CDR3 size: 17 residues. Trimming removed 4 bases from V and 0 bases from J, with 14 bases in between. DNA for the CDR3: TGCGCCAGCAGCACTCGCGACGGGTTCTCTGGGGCCAACGTCCTGACTTTC. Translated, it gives CASSTRDGFSGANVLTF.

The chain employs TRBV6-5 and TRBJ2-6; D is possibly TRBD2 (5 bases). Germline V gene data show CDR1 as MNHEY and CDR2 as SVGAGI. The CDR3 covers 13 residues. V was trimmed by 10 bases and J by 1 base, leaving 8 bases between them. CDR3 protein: CATRESGANVLTF. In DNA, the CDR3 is TGTGCCACGAGGGAATCTGGGGCCAACGTCCTGACTTTC.

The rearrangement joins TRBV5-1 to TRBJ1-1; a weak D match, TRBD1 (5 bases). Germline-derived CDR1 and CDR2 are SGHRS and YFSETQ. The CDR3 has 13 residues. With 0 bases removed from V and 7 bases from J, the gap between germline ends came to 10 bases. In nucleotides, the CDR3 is TGCGCCAGCAGCTTGGCCGGACAAGGTGAAGCTTTCTTT. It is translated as CASSLAGQGEAFF. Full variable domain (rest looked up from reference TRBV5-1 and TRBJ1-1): KAGVTQTPRYLIKTRGQQVTLSCSPISGHRSVSWYQQTPGQGLQFLFEYFSETQRNKGNFPGRFSGRQFSNSRSEMNVSTLELGDSALYLCASSLAGQGEAFFGQGTRLTVV.

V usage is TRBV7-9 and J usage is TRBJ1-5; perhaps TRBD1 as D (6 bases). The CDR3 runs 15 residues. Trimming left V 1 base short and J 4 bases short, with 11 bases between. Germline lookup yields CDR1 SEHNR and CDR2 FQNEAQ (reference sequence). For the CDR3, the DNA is TGTGCCAGCAGCTTAGGAGCGACAGGAAATCAGCCCCAGCATTTT. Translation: CASSLGATGNQPQHF.

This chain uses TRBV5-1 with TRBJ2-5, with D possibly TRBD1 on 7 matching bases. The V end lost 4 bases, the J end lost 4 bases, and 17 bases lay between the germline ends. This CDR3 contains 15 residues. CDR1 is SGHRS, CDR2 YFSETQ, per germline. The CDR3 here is CASSPYNRGGETQYF. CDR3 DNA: TGCGCCAGCAGCCCATACAACAGGGGAGGAGAGACCCAGTACTTC.

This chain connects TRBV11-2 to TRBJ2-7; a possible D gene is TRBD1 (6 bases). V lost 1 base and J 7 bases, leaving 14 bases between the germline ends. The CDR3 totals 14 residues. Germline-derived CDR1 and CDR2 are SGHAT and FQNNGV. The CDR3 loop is CASSLVLGAGEQYF. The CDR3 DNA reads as TGTGCCAGCAGCTTAGTTTTGGGGGCAGGGGAGCAGTACTTC.

CDR3 in DNA: TGTGCCAGCAGTTACTTGACAGGGGCCCATGGCTACACCTTC. The encoded protein is CASSYLTGAHGYTF. This chain joins TRBV6-6 and TRBJ1-2, with TRBD1 matching over 8 bases. The CDR3 has 14 residues. Germline V CDR1 and CDR2: MNHNY, SVGAGI (reference sequence). Trimming took 1 base from V and 6 from J; bases not matched to a gene: 4.

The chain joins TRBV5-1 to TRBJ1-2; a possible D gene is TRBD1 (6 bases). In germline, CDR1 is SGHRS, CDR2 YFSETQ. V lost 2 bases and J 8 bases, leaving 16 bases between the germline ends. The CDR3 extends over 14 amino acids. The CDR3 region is CASSLSDSLRGYTF. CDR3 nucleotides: TGCGCCAGCAGCTTATCGGACAGTCTGAGAGGCTACACCTTC. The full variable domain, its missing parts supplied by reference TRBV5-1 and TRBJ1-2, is KAGVTQTPRYLIKTRGQQVTLSCSPISGHRSVSWYQQTPGQGLQFLFEYFSETQRNKGNFPGRFSGRQFSNSRSEMNVSTLELGDSALYLCASSLSDSLRGYTFGSGTRLTVV.

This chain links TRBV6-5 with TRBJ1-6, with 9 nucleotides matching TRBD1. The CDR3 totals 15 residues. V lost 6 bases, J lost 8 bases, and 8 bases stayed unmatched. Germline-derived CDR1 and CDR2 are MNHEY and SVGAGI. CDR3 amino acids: CASSLDRGVDSPLHF. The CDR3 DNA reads TGTGCCAGCAGCTTAGACAGGGGGGTAGATTCACCCCTCCACTTT.

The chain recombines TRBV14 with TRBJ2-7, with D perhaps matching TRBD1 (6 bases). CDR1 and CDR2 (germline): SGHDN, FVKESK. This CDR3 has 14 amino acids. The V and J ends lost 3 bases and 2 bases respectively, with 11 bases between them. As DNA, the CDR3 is TGTGCCAGCAGCCAGTTACAGGGCCCCTACGAGCAGTACTTC. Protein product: CASSQLQGPYEQYF.